This T cell receptor beta chain was sequenced in a study of blood T cell repertoires in COVID-19. Turning to the study itself: T cells, B-cell-depleted T cells, or PBMCs supplied cDNA or gDNA.

This CDR3 is 13 amino acids long. V was cut by 6 bases and J by 4 bases, with 12 bases left in between. Germline V lookup: CDR1 MDHEN, CDR2 SYDVKM. Libraries were prepared by immunoSEQ multiplex PCR; TCRdb keeps only in-frame clonotypes and omits some of them. The table has tens of thousands of clones, 89% seen once. The sequencing input was peripheral blood. The sequence derives from a man aged 65 to 79 with active or convalescent COVID-19. The chain combines TRBV28 with TRBJ2-5; weak D call: TRBD2 (7 bases). The CDR3, as DNA: TGTGCCAGCAGGCCCCGGGGGGCAGAGACCCAGTACTTC. Its translation: CASRPRGAETQYF.